What follows are 8 T cell receptor beta chains derived from one specimen sequenced in a study of blood T cells in healthy people across ages. A second PCR, run for roughly 7 to 11 cycles, used a sample-barcoded 5' primer plus a J-beta primer mix. TCRdb independently ran MiXCR on the 5' RACE reads; one entry per CDR3 protein. The sample shows about 1.4 million distinct CDR3 sequences, approximately 63% of them seen only once. The sequenced sample was blood. The source of these receptors is a young man in good health.

This clonotype was recorded only once. The chain recombines TRBV2 with TRBJ1-4, with TRBD1 matching over 7 bases. V dropped 5 bases and J dropped 8; count of bases not matched to a gene: 5. Germline V CDR1 and CDR2: SNHLY, FYNNEI. This CDR3 is 13 amino acids long. The CDR3 region is CASSRTGEEKLFF. The CDR3 nucleotides read TGTGCCAGCAGTCGTACAGGGGAGGAAAAACTGTTTTTT.

The chain links TRBV7-6 to TRBJ2-7, with TRBD2 matching 10 bases. Germline assignment: CDR1 SGHVS and CDR2 FNYEAQ. The CDR3 is 15 amino acids. The V segment lost 5 bases and the J segment 5 bases; nucleotides outside the gene matches: 9. The CDR3 DNA sequence: TGTGCCAGCAGCCCAATAGGAGCGGGAGGGAACGAGCAGTACTTC. Amino acids: CASSPIGAGGNEQYF.

V usage is TRBV20-1 and J usage is TRBJ2-5; possible D gene TRBD2, 6 bases. Judging by the DNA end, TRBJ2-7 fits better; the J call may be wrong. This CDR3 contains 13 residues. From germline, CDR1 is DFQATT and CDR2 SNEGSKA (reference sequence). The CDR3, as DNA: TGCAGTCGAAGCGCCGGCGGGGATGGCGAGCAGTACTTC. Protein product: CSRSAGGDGEQYF.

This chain uses TRBV4-1 with TRBJ2-7; D gene unclear. This CDR3 is built from 16 residues. V was trimmed by 1 base and J by 7 bases, leaving 20 bases between them. Germline loops: CDR1 MGHRA, CDR2 YSYEKL. CDR3 amino acids: CASSQVTASKTREQYF. CDR3 DNA: TGCGCCAGCAGCCAAGTAACAGCATCTAAGACGAGGGAGCAGTACTTC.

The V and J genes are TRBV11-1 and TRBJ2-4; 7 bases fit TRBD1. The better agreement between TRBJ2-7 and the DNA end casts doubt on the J call. This CDR3 is 14 amino acids long. Germline V gene sequence: CDR1 SGHAT, CDR2 FQDESV (reference sequence). As DNA, the CDR3 is TGTGCCAGCAGCCCCCAGGACAGGTTGAACGAGCAGTACTTC. This codes for CASSPQDRLNEQYF.

V is TRBV25-1 and J is TRBJ2-7; a weak D match, TRBD1 (5 bases). V was trimmed by 4 bases and J by 2 bases, leaving 15 bases between them. Germline V gene data show CDR1 as MGHDK and CDR2 as SYGVNS. The CDR3 runs to 15 residues. The CDR3 coding sequence is TGTGCCAGCAGTGCCCCAGGGTTACGGGCCTACGAGCAGTACTTC. It encodes CASSAPGLRAYEQYF.

This clonotype was counted between two and nine times. This sequence joins TRBV7-2 and TRBJ2-5, with 10 nucleotides matching TRBD2. J gave up 4 bases and V 2 bases, and 4 bases lay outside the gene matches. The CDR3 spans 15 residues. Germline V gene sequence: CDR1 SGHTA, CDR2 FQGNSA. The CDR3 sequence is CASSLMASGRETQYF. CDR3 nucleotide sequence: TGTGCCAGCAGCTTAATGGCTAGCGGGAGAGAGACCCAGTACTTC.

This clonotype was found a few times. This rearrangement joins TRBV4-1 to TRBJ2-3, with D uncertain. Germline lookup yields CDR1 MGHRA and CDR2 YSYEKL. This CDR3 is 17 amino acids long. Trimming removed 4 bases at V and 4 bases at J, with 21 bases between. DNA for the CDR3: TGCGCCAGCAGCCTCCAAAAGGGCAGCAAAGGGCCAGATACGCAGTATTTT. This translates into CASSLQKGSKGPDTQYF.